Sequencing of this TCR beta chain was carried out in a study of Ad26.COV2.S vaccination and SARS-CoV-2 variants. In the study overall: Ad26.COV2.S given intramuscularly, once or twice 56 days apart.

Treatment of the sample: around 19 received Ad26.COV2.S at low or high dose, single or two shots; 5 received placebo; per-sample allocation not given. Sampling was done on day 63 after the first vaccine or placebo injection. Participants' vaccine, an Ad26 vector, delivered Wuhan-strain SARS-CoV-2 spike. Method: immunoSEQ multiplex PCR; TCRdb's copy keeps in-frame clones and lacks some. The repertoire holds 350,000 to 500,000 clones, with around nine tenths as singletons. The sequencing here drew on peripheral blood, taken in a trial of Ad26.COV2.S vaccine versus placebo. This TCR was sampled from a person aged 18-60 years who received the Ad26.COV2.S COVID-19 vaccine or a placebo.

The CDR3 nucleotides read TGTGCCAGCAGCGTAGAACAGCCCACCGGGGAGCTGTTTTTT. Amino acids: CASSVEQPTGELFF. V gene TRBV9 combines with J gene TRBJ2-2; D is unresolved. CDR3 length: 14 amino acids. Germline V CDR1 and CDR2: SGDLS, YYNGEE. Trimming removed 0 bases from V and 4 bases from J, with 7 bases in between.